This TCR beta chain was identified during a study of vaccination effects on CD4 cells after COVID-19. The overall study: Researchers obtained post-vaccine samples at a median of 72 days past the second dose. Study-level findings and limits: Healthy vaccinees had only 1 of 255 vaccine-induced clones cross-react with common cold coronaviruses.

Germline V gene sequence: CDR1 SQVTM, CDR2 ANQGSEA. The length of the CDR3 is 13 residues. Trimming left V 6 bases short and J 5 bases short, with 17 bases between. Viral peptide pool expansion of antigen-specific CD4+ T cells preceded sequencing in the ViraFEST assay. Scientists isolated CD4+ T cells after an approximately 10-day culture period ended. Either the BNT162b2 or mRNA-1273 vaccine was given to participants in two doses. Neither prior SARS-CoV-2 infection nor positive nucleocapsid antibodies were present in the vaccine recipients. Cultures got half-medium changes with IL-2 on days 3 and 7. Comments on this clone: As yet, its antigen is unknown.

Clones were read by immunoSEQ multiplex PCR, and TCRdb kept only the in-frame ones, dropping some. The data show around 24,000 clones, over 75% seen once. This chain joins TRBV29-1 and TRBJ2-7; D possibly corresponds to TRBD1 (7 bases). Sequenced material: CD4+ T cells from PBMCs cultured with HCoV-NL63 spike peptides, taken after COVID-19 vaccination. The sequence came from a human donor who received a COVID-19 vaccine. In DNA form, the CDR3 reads TGCAGCGTAAGACAGGGAGGCATGGACGAGCAGTACTTC. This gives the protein CSVRQGGMDEQYF.